This entry lists 5 T cell receptor beta chains sequenced from one sample in a study of blood T cell repertoires in COVID-19 (dated by TCRdb to the early 2020s). Receptor amplification or capture employed the immunoSEQ multiplex PCR assay. TCRdb stores this immuneACCESS table with in-frame sequences only. Part of the clones is absent; in the studies checked, under half of the shortfall reflects unresolved V genes, and no reason is known for the rest. This sample comprises fewer than 300,000 clones, under 90% of them detected only once. The ten most abundant clones make up roughly a sixth of the sample. Sequencing input: PBMCs or T cells enriched from blood (not recorded which). The receptor source for this set is a man aged 18 to 29 who had recovered from COVID-19.

CDR3 DNA sequence: TGTGCCAGCAGTCTGTCAGCTGGGGCCAACGTCCTGACTTTC. Its translation is CASSLSAGANVLTF. V gene TRBV27 combines with J gene TRBJ2-6; D gene ambiguous. V was pared by 5 bases and J by 2 bases, with 7 bases between. Germline-derived CDR1 and CDR2 are MNHEY and SMNVEV (reference sequence). The length of the CDR3 is 14 residues. The variable domain in full, with the rest retrieved from reference TRBV27 and TRBJ2-6, is EAQVTQNPRYLITVTGKKLTVTCSQNMNHEYMSWYRQDPGLGLRQIYYSMNVEVTDKGDVPEGYKVSRKEKRNFPLILESPSPNQTSLYFCASSLSAGANVLTFGAGSRLTVL.

This clone appeared once. The chain combines TRBV9 with TRBJ1-1; TRBD1 matches at 7 bases. CDR1 is SGDLS and CDR2 is YYNGEE in the germline V gene. The V and J ends lost 4 bases and 5 bases, in that order; junction bases with no gene match: 11. The CDR3 has 15 residues. The CDR3 here is CASSPRTDRATEAFF. The CDR3 region has the DNA TGTGCCAGCAGCCCCCGGACAGACAGGGCAACTGAAGCTTTCTTT.

V gene TRBV7-2 combines with J gene TRBJ2-7, with 8 nucleotides matching TRBD2. The length of the CDR3 is 16 residues. With V trimmed by 2 bases and J by 9 bases, 15 bases remained unmatched. Germline-derived CDR1 and CDR2 are SGHTA and FQGNSA. The chain's CDR3 is CASSLISRGVSGRQYF. CDR3 DNA sequence: TGTGCCAGCAGCTTAATTTCGCGGGGGGTTTCGGGAAGGCAGTACTTC.

The chain uses TRBV27 and TRBJ1-4; D perhaps matches TRBD1 (5 bases). V shed 8 bases and J shed 6 bases, with 19 bases lying between them. Germline V CDR1 and CDR2: MNHEY, SMNVEV (reference sequence). The CDR3 extends over 15 amino acids. CDR3 in amino acids: CASSRLRGVDEKLFF. The CDR3 nucleotides are TGTGCCAGCTCCCGCCTTCGGGGGGTGGATGAAAAACTGTTTTTT.

This clone was observed a single time. The chain uses TRBV5-1 and TRBJ2-5, with TRBD2 matching over 7 bases. The CDR3 totals 14 residues. V gave up 4 bases and J gave up 5 bases; unmatched junction bases: 8. The germline CDR1 and CDR2 sequences are SGHRS and YFSETQ. DNA for the CDR3: TGCGCCAGCAGCCCGGGACTACCCCCGGAGACCCAGTACTTC. It translates to CASSPGLPPETQYF.